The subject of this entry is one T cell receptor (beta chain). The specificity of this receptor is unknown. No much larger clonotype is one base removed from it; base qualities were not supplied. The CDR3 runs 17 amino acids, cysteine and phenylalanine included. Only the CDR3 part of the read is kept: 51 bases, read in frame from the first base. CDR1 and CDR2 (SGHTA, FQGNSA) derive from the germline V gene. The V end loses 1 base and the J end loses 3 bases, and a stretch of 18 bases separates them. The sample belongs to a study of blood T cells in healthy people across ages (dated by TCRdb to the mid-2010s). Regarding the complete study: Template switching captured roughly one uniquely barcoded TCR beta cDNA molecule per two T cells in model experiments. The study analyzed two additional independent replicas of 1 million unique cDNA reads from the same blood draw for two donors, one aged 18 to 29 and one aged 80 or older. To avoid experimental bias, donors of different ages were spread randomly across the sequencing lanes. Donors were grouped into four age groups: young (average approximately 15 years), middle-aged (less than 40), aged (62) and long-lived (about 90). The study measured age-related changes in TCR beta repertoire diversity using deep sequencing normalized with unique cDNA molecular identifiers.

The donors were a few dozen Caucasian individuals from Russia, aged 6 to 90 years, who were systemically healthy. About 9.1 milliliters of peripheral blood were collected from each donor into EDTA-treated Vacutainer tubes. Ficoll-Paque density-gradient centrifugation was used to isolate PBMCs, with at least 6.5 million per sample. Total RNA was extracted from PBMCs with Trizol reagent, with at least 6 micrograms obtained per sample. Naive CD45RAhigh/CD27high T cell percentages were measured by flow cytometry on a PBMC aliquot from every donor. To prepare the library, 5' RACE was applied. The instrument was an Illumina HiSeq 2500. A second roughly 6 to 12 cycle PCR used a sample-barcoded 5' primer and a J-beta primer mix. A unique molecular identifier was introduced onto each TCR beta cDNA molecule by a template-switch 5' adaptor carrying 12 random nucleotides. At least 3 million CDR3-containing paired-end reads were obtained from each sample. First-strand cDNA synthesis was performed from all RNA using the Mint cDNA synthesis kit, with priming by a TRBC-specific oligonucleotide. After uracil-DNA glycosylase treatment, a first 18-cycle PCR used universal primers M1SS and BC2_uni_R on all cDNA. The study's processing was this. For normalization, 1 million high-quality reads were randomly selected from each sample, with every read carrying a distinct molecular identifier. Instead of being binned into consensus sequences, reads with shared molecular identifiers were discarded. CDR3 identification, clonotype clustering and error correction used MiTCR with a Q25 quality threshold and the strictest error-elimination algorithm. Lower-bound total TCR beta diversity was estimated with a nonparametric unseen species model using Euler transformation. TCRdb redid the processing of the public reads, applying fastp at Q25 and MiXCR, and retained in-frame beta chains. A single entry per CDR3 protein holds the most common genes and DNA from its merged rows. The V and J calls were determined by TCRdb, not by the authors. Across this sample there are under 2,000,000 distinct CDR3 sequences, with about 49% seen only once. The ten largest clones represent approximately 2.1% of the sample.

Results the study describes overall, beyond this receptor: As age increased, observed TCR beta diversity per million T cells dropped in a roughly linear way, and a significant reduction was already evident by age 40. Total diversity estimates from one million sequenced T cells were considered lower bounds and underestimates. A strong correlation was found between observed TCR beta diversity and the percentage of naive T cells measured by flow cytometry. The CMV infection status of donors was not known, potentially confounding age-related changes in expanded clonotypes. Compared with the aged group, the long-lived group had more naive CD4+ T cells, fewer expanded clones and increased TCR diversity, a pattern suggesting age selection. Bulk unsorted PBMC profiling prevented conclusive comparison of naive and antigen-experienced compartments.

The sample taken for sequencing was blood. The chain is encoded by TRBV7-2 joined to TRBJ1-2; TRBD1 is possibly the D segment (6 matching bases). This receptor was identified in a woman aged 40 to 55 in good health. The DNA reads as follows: TGTGCCAGCAGCTTAGAACGGTACAGGGAGAGTGACTATGGCTACACCTTC. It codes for CASSLERYRESDYGYTF.